These 26 T cell receptor beta chains were sequenced from one sample in a study of shared clonotypes between healthy human individuals. Produced via immunoSEQ multiplex PCR; TCRdb's table is partial and in-frame only. The data show some 800,000 clones, about 91% seen once. Positively selected for CCR7, the CD45RO-negative cells used as naive CD8 cells excluded terminally differentiated effector memory CD45RA+ cells. The sample consisted of naive CD8+ T cells sorted from blood. The receptors here all came from a young man in good health.

The chain is built from TRBV9 and TRBJ1-4, with 7 bases fitting TRBD1. Trimming removed 4 bases from V and 6 bases from J; junction bases left unmatched: 12. Per the germline V gene, CDR1 is SGDLS and CDR2 is YYNGEE. This CDR3 has 16 amino acids. The CDR3 nucleotides read TGTGCCAGCAGCCCGAATTTGGACAGGTCGTATGAAAAACTGTTTTTT. It yields the protein CASSPNLDRSYEKLFF.

This rearrangement joins TRBV2 to TRBJ1-1; possible D gene TRBD1, 6 bases. V lost 8 bases and J 4 bases, leaving 14 bases between the germline ends. Germline assignment: CDR1 SNHLY and CDR2 FYNNEI. CDR3 length: 13 amino acids. DNA for the CDR3: TGTGCCAGCTGTTGCAGGGGAAGCACTGAAGCTTTCTTT. It translates to CASCCRGSTEAFF.

The gene calls are TRBV27 and TRBJ1-1; TRBD1 matches 7 bases. Germline V gene sequence: CDR1 MNHEY, CDR2 SMNVEV (reference sequence). The V and J ends lost 6 bases and 4 bases, in that order; junction bases with no gene match: 11. The CDR3 is 15 amino acids. Here the CDR3 DNA reads TGTGCCAGCAGGGTACAGGGGTGGGGTGGCACTGAAGCTTTCTTT. Amino acid sequence: CASRVQGWGGTEAFF.

This sequence joins TRBV6-6 and TRBJ2-3; D gene ambiguous. With 6 bases removed from V and 0 bases from J, the gap between germline ends came to 10 bases. The CDR3 runs 14 residues. Germline CDR1 reads MNHNY; CDR2 reads SVGAGI (reference sequence). The CDR3 DNA reads TGTGCCAGCAGCGCAAAAGGGAGCACAGATACGCAGTATTTT. It yields the protein CASSAKGSTDTQYF.

This clone was seen just once. V and J are TRBV27 and TRBJ1-2, with D perhaps TRBD1 (6 bases). Trimming took off 5 bases at V and 2 bases at J, with 15 bases between the two ends. In germline, CDR1 is MNHEY, CDR2 SMNVEV (reference sequence). CDR3 length: 15 amino acids. CDR3 residues: CASSLRGHPNYGYTF. DNA of the CDR3: TGTGCCAGCAGTCTCAGGGGCCACCCCAACTATGGCTACACCTTC.

The chain carries TRBV4-3 and TRBJ2-7; the D call may be TRBD1 or TRBD2 (5 bases each). The CDR3 contains 15 residues. V was cut by 4 bases and J by 2 bases, with 15 bases left in between. Germline V gives CDR1 LGHNA, CDR2 YSLEER. The CDR3 DNA follows: TGCGCCAGCAGCCTAACCCGGGACGACACCTACGAGCAGTACTTC. Its protein is CASSLTRDDTYEQYF.

This chain connects TRBV2 to TRBJ2-2; tentatively, D is TRBD1 or TRBD2 (6 bases each). Trimming stripped 2 bases from V and 4 bases from J, with 17 bases between. The CDR3 is made up of 17 amino acids. Germline CDR1 reads SNHLY; CDR2 reads FYNNEI. CDR3 sequence reads: CASSESLEGESTGELFF. CDR3 bases: TGTGCCAGCAGTGAATCCCTGGAGGGGGAAAGCACCGGGGAGCTGTTTTTT.

The rearrangement uses TRBV6-1 and TRBJ2-1, with TRBD2 matching 8 bases. The junction had 4 bases not matched to a gene; V was cut back by 3 bases and J by 0 bases. In germline, CDR1 is MNHNS, CDR2 SASEGT. CDR3 size: 16 residues. The CDR3 bases are TGTGCCAGCAGTGAGTTACTAGCGGCCTCCTACAATGAGCAGTTCTTC. Translation: CASSELLAASYNEQFF.

The chain is built from TRBV12-5 and TRBJ2-1; no reliable D call. From germline, CDR1 is LGHNT and CDR2 FRNRAP. The CDR3 has 16 residues. The V gene lost 3 bases and the J gene lost 0 bases, with 12 bases spanning the gap. CDR3 DNA sequence: TGTGCTAGTGGTTTCTCTCATTCCAACTCCTACAATGAGCAGTTCTTC. Amino acids: CASGFSHSNSYNEQFF.

The CDR3 nucleotides are TGCAGCGTTGAAGATCTCAAAGGTGGGGCCGAAGGAGGGCTGTTTTTT. Amino acids: CSVEDLKGGAEGGLFF. V gene TRBV29-1 combines with J gene TRBJ2-2; either TRBD1 or TRBD2 may supply D (5 bases each). Trimming left V 0 bases short and J 13 bases short, with 24 bases between. The V gene's germline CDR1 is SQVTM and CDR2 ANQGSEA. The CDR3 sequence is 16 residues long.

The chain employs TRBV27 and TRBJ1-1; D unresolved. V lost 8 bases and J lost 8, with 12 bases in between. The germline V gene encodes CDR1 MNHEY and CDR2 SMNVEV (reference sequence). CDR3 length: 11 amino acids. CDR3 in DNA: TGTGCCAGCTGGGGAAGGAGGGAAGCTTTCTTT. This sequence encodes CASWGRREAFF.

This clone has a handful of counts. In DNA, the CDR3 is TGTGCCAGCAGTCCGACAGGGGAGATGGTCTATGGCTACACCTTC. It encodes CASSPTGEMVYGYTF. This chain uses TRBV28 with TRBJ1-2, with 8 bases that match TRBD1. Germline CDR1 reads MDHEN; CDR2 reads SYDVKM. The CDR3 is 15 amino acids. J was trimmed by 4 bases and V by 5 bases; bases with no gene match: 9.

This chain links TRBV29-1 with TRBJ2-1; no clear D. Germline V lookup: CDR1 SQVTM, CDR2 ANQGSEA. This CDR3 has 15 residues. V lost 3 bases to trimming and J lost 9 bases, with 21 bases between them. CDR3 coding DNA: TGCAGCGTTGAGCCTCTCCTTGGGGTGCTGGTTGAGCAGTTCTTC. This translates into CSVEPLLGVLVEQFF.

The V call is TRBV29-1, the J call TRBJ2-7, with D perhaps matching TRBD2 (5 bases). V lost 0 bases, J lost 3 bases, and 9 bases lay in between. The germline V gene encodes CDR1 SQVTM and CDR2 ANQGSEA. CDR3 length: 13 amino acids. DNA for the CDR3: TGCAGCGTTGAAGAGAGGGTAAGCTACGAGCAGTACTTC. Translation: CSVEERVSYEQYF.

The genes are TRBV27 and TRBJ2-1; D ambiguous. Germline-derived CDR1 and CDR2 are MNHEY and SMNVEV (reference sequence). V was shortened by 0 bases and J by 7 bases, with 7 bases between the two germline ends. CDR3 size: 13 residues. CDR3 region: CASSLSKWNEQFF. In DNA, the CDR3 is TGTGCCAGCAGTTTATCGAAGTGGAATGAGCAGTTCTTC.

The V call is TRBV28, the J call TRBJ2-5; the D call may be TRBD1 or TRBD2 (5 bases each). The CDR3 extends over 15 amino acids. The germline V and J ends were trimmed by 3 bases and 7 bases, with 18 bases remaining between them. The germline gives CDR1 MDHEN, CDR2 SYDVKM. The CDR3 DNA follows: TGTGCCAGCAGTTTCATCCCGGGACCCCGGGGGACCCAGTACTTC. It codes for CASSFIPGPRGTQYF.

The V call is TRBV11-2, the J call TRBJ2-1, with 13 bases fitting TRBD2. CDR3 length: 16 residues. Germline V CDR1 and CDR2: SGHAT, FQNNGV. V trimming: 5 bases; J trimming: 2 bases; junction bases outside the gene matches: 3. The CDR3 nucleotides are TGTGCCAGCAGCCCGGGACTAGCGGGAACCTACAATGAGCAGTTCTTC. Protein sequence: CASSPGLAGTYNEQFF.

The V gene is TRBV18, the J gene TRBJ2-3, with D perhaps matching TRBD1 (6 bases). The V gene's germline CDR1 is KGHSH and CDR2 LQKENI. Trimming removed 6 bases from V and 0 bases from J, with 19 bases in between. This CDR3 is 17 amino acids long. The CDR3 DNA reads TGTGCCAGCTCCCTTGGGACATTTGGTAGTAGCACAGATACGCAGTATTTT. Amino acids: CASSLGTFGSSTDTQYF. Together with reference TRBV18 and TRBJ2-3, the CDR3 gives the full variable domain: NAGVMQNPRHLVRRRGQEARLRCSPMKGHSHVYWYRQLPEEGLKFMVYLQKENIIDESGMPKERFSAEFPKEGPSILRIQQVVRGDSAAYFCASSLGTFGSSTDTQYFGPGTRLTVL.

The genes are TRBV27 and TRBJ1-1; 11 nucleotides align to TRBD1. Trimming cost V 5 bases and J 4 bases; bases outside gene matches: 6. The CDR3 consists of 15 residues. The germline CDR1 and CDR2 sequences are MNHEY and SMNVEV (reference sequence). The CDR3 spells CASSPGQGVRTEAFF. The CDR3 DNA follows: TGTGCCAGCAGTCCGGGACAGGGGGTTCGCACTGAAGCTTTCTTT.

The V call is TRBV7-9, the J call TRBJ2-2, with D possibly TRBD1 on 5 matching bases. Germline CDR1 and CDR2: SEHNR and FQNEAQ (reference sequence). V lost 5 bases and J 10 bases, leaving 11 bases between the germline ends. The length of the CDR3 is 12 residues. The CDR3 loop is CASSQDGQELFF. The CDR3 DNA sequence: TGTGCCAGCAGCCAGGACGGACAGGAGCTGTTTTTT.

DNA for the CDR3: TGTGCCAGCAGTTACTCAGGGGGGAGGGGATACGAGCAGTACTTC. This gives the protein CASSYSGGRGYEQYF. The chain employs TRBV6-6 and TRBJ2-7; the D gene is possibly TRBD2 (7 bases). The CDR3 extends over 15 amino acids. Germline V CDR1 and CDR2: MNHNY, SVGAGI (reference sequence). V lost 0 bases, J lost 4 bases, and 13 bases lay in between.

The CDR3 is CSAKMGEAFF. CDR3 DNA sequence: TGCAGTGCAAAGATGGGGGAAGCTTTCTTT. V gene TRBV20-1 combines with J gene TRBJ1-1; D ambiguous. The germline V and J ends were trimmed by 6 bases and 8 bases, with 10 bases remaining between them. The CDR3 is 10 amino acids. Per germline, CDR1 DFQATT and CDR2 SNEGSKA (reference sequence).

The chain couples TRBV5-8 to TRBJ2-1; D perhaps matches TRBD2 (6 bases). CDR1 is SGHTS, CDR2 YDEGEE, per germline. This CDR3 comprises 12 residues. Trimming took off 7 bases at V and 9 bases at J, with 14 bases between the two ends. The CDR3 spells CASDGGAVEQFF. CDR3 DNA: TGTGCCAGCGACGGAGGGGCCGTTGAGCAGTTCTTC. The full variable domain, with the rest looked up from reference TRBV5-8 and TRBJ2-1, is EAGVTQSPTHLIKTRGQQATLRCSPISGHTSVYWYQQALGLGLQFLLWYDEGEERNRGNFPPRFSGRQFPNYSSELNVNALELEDSALYLCASDGGAVEQFFGPGTRLTVL.

The CDR3 nucleotides read TGTGCCATCAGTGAGGCGGGAGGGGGAGGCACTGAAGCTTTCTTT. This codes for CAISEAGGGGTEAFF. The V call is TRBV10-3, the J call TRBJ1-1, with D possibly TRBD1 on 6 matching bases. The CDR3 has 15 amino acids. Germline CDR1 reads ENHRY; CDR2 reads SYGVKD. V was clipped by 2 bases and J by 4 bases, with 14 bases between them.

The chain combines TRBV7-6 with TRBJ2-1, with D uncertain. CDR1 is SGHVS, CDR2 FNYEAQ, per germline. V lost 7 bases, J lost 1 base, and 14 bases lay in between. This CDR3 region has 15 residues. CDR3 amino acids: CASTDTSGSYNEQFF. CDR3 DNA: TGTGCCAGCACCGACACAAGTGGGTCCTACAATGAGCAGTTCTTC.

This rearrangement joins TRBV5-1 to TRBJ2-1; D gene uncertain. The V end was cut by 0 bases, the J end by 6 bases, with 7 bases between. The CDR3 contains 13 residues. Germline lookup yields CDR1 SGHRS and CDR2 YFSETQ. The CDR3 loop is CASSLADSNEQFF. The CDR3 nucleotides are TGCGCCAGCAGCTTGGCCGACTCCAATGAGCAGTTCTTC. The complete variable domain, with remaining parts taken from reference TRBV5-1 and TRBJ2-1, reads KAGVTQTPRYLIKTRGQQVTLSCSPISGHRSVSWYQQTPGQGLQFLFEYFSETQRNKGNFPGRFSGRQFSNSRSEMNVSTLELGDSALYLCASSLADSNEQFFGPGTRLTVL.